The clone carrying this T cell receptor beta chain was detected only once. Its antigen is currently unknown. This could be a read error, since a much larger clone is one nucleotide away. The missing conserved phenylalanine or tryptophan at the end of this CDR3 makes a read error likely. This sample is drawn from a study of T cell repertoires in cytomegalovirus infection. About the research overall: HLA-B-restricted CMV epitopes that are well studied, plus recently identified HLA-C-restricted ones, were used by the study. The public TCR beta signatures pointed to both CMV infection and matching HLA type.

Study-wide findings and caveats: Dominating the ex vivo response were TCR beta clonotypes that were CMV-specific and HLA-C-restricted.

The CDR3 sequence is 13 residues long. The germline gives CDR1 SGHVS, CDR2 FNYEAQ. The germline V and J ends were trimmed by 8 bases and 6 bases, with 14 bases remaining between them. TCRdb redid the calling of the reads with MiXCR, one entry per CDR3 protein. This sample has fewer than 850,000 distinct CDR3 sequences, with approximately 32% found just once. The TCR was taken from a human donor in good health (CMV status not recorded). Some clones in this sample may be carry-over from other donors' samples. Sequencing was performed on cultured CD8+ T cells from PBMCs, taken from culture after CMV antigen stimulation. J is TRBJ2-1 and V is TRBV7-6; a possible D gene is TRBD2 (5 bases). The CDR3 protein is CASGPGISNEQFL. The DNA for the CDR3 is TGTGCCAGCGGGCCGGGGATCAGCAATGAGCAGTTCCTC.